The 20 T cell receptor beta chains in this list originate from one sample, sequenced in a study of T-cell memory formation after mild COVID-19. MiXCR was run by TCRdb on the 5' RACE reads, yielding one entry per CDR3 protein. This sample yields around 500,000 distinct CDR3 sequences, of which 15% to 20% are seen a single time; approximately 13% belongs to the top ten. The sequenced sample consisted of PBMCs or a T cell subset sorted from them (not recorded which). Source of these receptors: an adult woman who had mild COVID-19 (a few samples of this study predate the infection). Cell type and time point are not known.

The table lists this clonotype with a few counts. This chain joins TRBV14 and TRBJ1-1, with a possible D match to TRBD1 (5 bases). The CDR3 covers 12 residues. Germline V CDR1 and CDR2: SGHDN, FVKESK. Trimming removed 6 bases at V and 11 bases at J, with 16 bases between. Written as DNA, the CDR3 is TGTGCCAGCAGATTTGGGGACGGGACGGCTTTCTTT. Its protein product is CASRFGDGTAFF.

The sample holds one count of this clonotype. The chain recombines TRBV7-2 with TRBJ2-1, with TRBD2 as a possible D gene (6 bases). The CDR3 extends over 12 amino acids. Germline V gene data show CDR1 as SGHTA and CDR2 as FQGNSA. V gave up 1 base and J gave up 12 bases, with 10 bases separating them. The CDR3 DNA reads as TGTGCCAGCAGCTTAGACGGGGGAGGGCAGTTCTTC. Residues: CASSLDGGGQFF.

The gene calls are TRBV20-1 and TRBJ2-6; D uncertain. The CDR3 has 14 amino acids. Trimming took off 3 bases at V and 0 bases at J, with 6 bases between the two ends. Germline CDR1 reads DFQATT; CDR2 reads SNEGSKA (reference sequence). CDR3 coding DNA: TGCAGTGCTAGTGATTACTCTGGGGCCAACGTCCTGACTTTC. It is translated as CSASDYSGANVLTF.

There are a few counts of this clonotype. The gene calls are TRBV6-1 and TRBJ1-2; tentatively, D is TRBD1 (6 bases). The germline gives CDR1 MNHNS, CDR2 SASEGT. Between the trimmed V and J ends, which lost 1 base and 7 bases, there was a span of 10 bases. This CDR3 spans 13 amino acids. The CDR3 reads CASSEEQGSGYTF. The CDR3 region has the DNA TGTGCCAGCAGTGAAGAACAGGGATCTGGCTACACCTTC.

V usage is TRBV12-3 or TRBV12-4 and J usage is TRBJ1-5; maybe TRBD1 (6 bases). Trimming took off 5 bases at V and 3 bases at J, with 14 bases between the two ends. The CDR3 is 15 residues long. This CDR3 reads CASSLSQGFNQPQHF. CDR3 in DNA: TGTGCCAGCAGTCTATCGCAGGGGTTCAATCAGCCCCAGCATTTT.

Turning to this clonotype: At one end, the junction sequence differs from germline, possibly due to a read error. The chain joins TRBV7-9 to TRBJ2-3; TRBD2 might be the D (5 bases). Germline V CDR1 and CDR2: SEHNR, FQNEAQ (reference sequence). The CDR3 covers 20 residues. CDR3 in amino acids: CAISPFRTVGPGSGTDTQYF. CDR3 sequence (DNA): TGTGCCATCAGCCCCTTTAGGACTGTCGGGCCCGGGTCGGGCACAGATACGCAGTATTTT.

The chain recombines TRBV20-1 with TRBJ1-5; D gene unclear. Trimming removed 4 bases from V and 3 bases from J, with 10 bases in between. CDR1 and CDR2 from the germline V gene are DFQATT and SNEGSKA (reference sequence). The CDR3 length is 13 residues. The DNA for the CDR3 is TGCAGTGCTAAATCGTCAAACAATCAGCCCCAGCATTTT. Translating it yields CSAKSSNNQPQHF.

This chain uses TRBV2 with TRBJ2-7, with 10 bases lining up with TRBD1. From germline, CDR1 is SNHLY and CDR2 FYNNEI. V lost 6 bases to trimming and J lost 5 bases; unmatched junction nucleotides: 1. The CDR3 consists of 12 residues. The CDR3 here is CASRDRGNEQYF. In DNA form, the CDR3 reads TGTGCCAGCAGGGACAGGGGGAACGAGCAGTACTTC. Using reference TRBV2 and TRBJ2-7 for the parts outside the CDR3, the full variable domain is EPEVTQTPSHQVTQMGQEVILRCVPISNHLYFYWYRQILGQKVEFLVSFYNNEISEKSEIFDDQFSVERPDGSNFTLKIRSTKLEDSAMYFCASRDRGNEQYFGPGTRLTVT.

This clonotype was observed a handful of times. The V and J genes are TRBV20-1 and TRBJ2-3; tentative D call: TRBD2 (6 bases). In germline, CDR1 is DFQATT, CDR2 SNEGSKA (reference sequence). The CDR3 loop spans 18 amino acids. Trimming pared 0 bases from V and 2 bases from J, leaving 21 bases between. The DNA of the CDR3 is TGCAGTGCTAGAGATCCTGCGGGGTATGCATTTTCCACAGATACGCAGTATTTT. Translated, it gives CSARDPAGYAFSTDTQYF.

The chain joins TRBV5-1 to TRBJ2-7; TRBD2 might be the D (5 bases). CDR3 size: 17 residues. Germline loops: CDR1 SGHRS, CDR2 YFSETQ. Trimming shortened V by 2 bases and J by 0 bases, and 18 bases separated the two germline ends. DNA for the CDR3: TGCGCCAGCAGCTTAGCGGACGGATTCCCGAGCTCCTACGAGCAGTACTTC. Translating gives CASSLADGFPSSYEQYF.

V is TRBV6-2 or TRBV6-3 and J is TRBJ2-1, with 10 positions matching TRBD1. The CDR3 is 15 residues long. J gave up 2 bases and V 8 bases, and 6 bases lay outside the gene matches. The germline CDR1 and CDR2 sequences are MNHEY and SVGEGT. Written as DNA, the CDR3 is TGTGCCAGCGTCCCAGACAGGGGGCCCTACAATGAGCAGTTCTTC. Translation gives CASVPDRGPYNEQFF.

This clonotype has only a few counts. The chain employs TRBV4-3 and TRBJ2-1; D remains unclear. Trimming pared 0 bases from V and 12 bases from J, leaving 9 bases between. Germline V lookup: CDR1 LGHNA, CDR2 YSLEER. The CDR3 runs 12 residues. CDR3 DNA: TGCGCCAGCAGCCAAGATCGGAGTAGGCAGTTCTTC. This codes for CASSQDRSRQFF.

The gene calls are TRBV7-9 and TRBJ2-2, with 8 bases matching TRBD2. Germline lookup yields CDR1 SEHNR and CDR2 FQNEAQ (reference sequence). This CDR3 has 15 amino acids. The J segment lost 4 bases and the V segment lost 5 bases, leaving 6 bases of the junction unmatched. The CDR3 region has the DNA TGTGCCAGCAGCACGGGACTAGGAACCACCGGGGAGCTGTTTTTT. Translating it yields CASSTGLGTTGELFF.

The chain links TRBV4-3 to TRBJ1-1; a possible D gene is TRBD1 (5 bases). V was clipped by 4 bases and J by 1 base, with 10 bases between them. Germline CDR1 and CDR2: LGHNA and YSLEER. The length of the CDR3 is 14 residues. As DNA, the CDR3 is TGCGCCAGCAGCCGGGGGATTGAGAACACTGAAGCTTTCTTT. This translates into CASSRGIENTEAFF.

The chain employs TRBV12-3 or TRBV12-4 and TRBJ2-7; the D call may be TRBD1 or TRBD2 (7 bases each). CDR3 length: 15 residues. The V end was cut by 5 bases, the J end by 4 bases, with 18 bases between. For the CDR3, the DNA is TGTGCCAGCAGTCCCAGGGGGGGAGGGCCGTACGAGCAGTACTTC. The encoded protein is CASSPRGGGPYEQYF.

The chain uses TRBV7-9 and TRBJ2-3; unclear D gene. This CDR3 contains 15 residues. V was pared by 1 base and J by 2 bases, with 10 bases between. Germline values: CDR1 SEHNR, CDR2 FQNEAQ (reference sequence). The CDR3: CASSLVVADTDTQYF. The CDR3 bases are TGTGCCAGCAGCTTAGTGGTCGCGGACACAGATACGCAGTATTTT. Variable domain in full (rest from reference TRBV7-9 and TRBJ2-3): DTGVSQNPRHKITKRGQNVTFRCDPISEHNRLYWYRQTLGQGPEFLTYFQNEAQLEKSRLLSDRFSAERPKGSFSTLEIQRTEQGDSAMYLCASSLVVADTDTQYFGPGTRLTVL.

This clonotype was counted ten times or more. This CDR3 reads CASSYGQNTEAFF. CDR3 coding DNA: TGTGCCAGCAGTTACGGACAGAACACTGAAGCTTTCTTT. The rearrangement links TRBV6-5 to TRBJ1-1; TRBD1 is a possible D gene (5 bases). The CDR3 length is 13 residues. The ends were cut back, 2 bases at V and 1 base at J, with 5 bases in the middle. The germline V gene encodes CDR1 MNHEY and CDR2 SVGAGI.

This clonotype has more than one count but fewer than ten. The chain recombines TRBV24-1 with TRBJ1-1; no reliable D call. The CDR3 spans 13 residues. Trimming left V 5 bases short and J 7 bases short, with 13 bases between. Germline CDR1 is KGHDR and CDR2 is SFDVKD. The CDR3 DNA reads as TGTGCCACCAGTGGGTGGAGGGATAGTGAAGCTTTCTTT. Translating gives CATSGWRDSEAFF.

This clonotype has more than one count but fewer than ten. This chain joins TRBV12-3 or TRBV12-4 and TRBJ1-2; perhaps TRBD1 as D (6 bases). CDR3 length: 13 amino acids. Trimming stripped 6 bases from V and 8 bases from J, with 16 bases between. CDR3 protein: CASSEFRGGGYTF. The DNA for the CDR3 is TGTGCCAGCAGCGAATTCAGGGGTGGCGGCTACACCTTC.

This clonotype was detected many times. The V call is TRBV12-3 or TRBV12-4, the J call TRBJ1-1, with a tentative D call TRBD1 (5 bases). V gave up 10 bases and J gave up 1 base, with 13 bases separating them. This CDR3 is built from 13 residues. The CDR3 region has the DNA TGTGCCACCGGGCGGCAGGGGAACACTGAAGCTTTCTTT. Amino acid sequence: CATGRQGNTEAFF.